Shown below are 14 T cell receptor beta chains from a single sample sequenced in a study of CD8+ T cells in alopecia areata. Extracted RNA was reverse transcribed into cDNA, the sequencing template. Generated by immunoSEQ multiplex PCR, the TCRdb table keeps only in-frame clones and is missing some. The sample shows 200,000 to 250,000 clones, roughly two thirds of them seen only once. Material: CD4+ T cells sorted from blood, obtained at week 0. All receptors derive from a human donor with alopecia areata.

The chain carries TRBV30 and TRBJ1-6; no reliable D call. Trimming removed 4 bases from V and 3 bases from J, with 7 bases in between. Germline V gene sequence: CDR1 GTSNPN, CDR2 SVGIG (reference sequence). CDR3 length equals 13 residues. The CDR3 nucleotides are TGTGCCTGGACAACAGTCTATAATTCACCCCTCCACTTT. Translation gives CAWTTVYNSPLHF.

The chain employs TRBV7-9 and TRBJ2-1; the D gene could be TRBD1 or TRBD2 (6 bases each). Trimming took 5 bases from V and 4 from J, leaving 12 bases between them. The V gene's germline CDR1 is SEHNR and CDR2 FQNEAQ (reference sequence). The CDR3 is made up of 14 amino acids. CDR3 bases: TGTGCCAGCAGCCCCTCGGGGGCGTACAATGAGCAGTTCTTC. Protein: CASSPSGAYNEQFF. Together with reference TRBV7-9 and TRBJ2-1, the CDR3 gives the full variable domain: DTGVSQNPRHKITKRGQNVTFRCDPISEHNRLYWYRQTLGQGPEFLTYFQNEAQLEKSRLLSDRFSAERPKGSFSTLEIQRTEQGDSAMYLCASSPSGAYNEQFFGPGTRLTVL.

This chain uses TRBV6-6 with TRBJ1-1, with a possible D match to TRBD1 (6 bases). This CDR3 spans 13 amino acids. V was cut by 5 bases and J by 3 bases, with 10 bases left in between. Per germline, CDR1 MNHNY and CDR2 SVGAGI (reference sequence). CDR3 sequence: CASSTQGYTEAFF. The CDR3 DNA follows: TGTGCCAGCAGTACACAGGGATACACTGAAGCTTTCTTT.

This rearrangement joins TRBV30 to TRBJ2-5; the match to TRBD2 covers 13 bases. The CDR3 consists of 14 residues. The V gene's germline CDR1 is GTSNPN and CDR2 SVGIG (reference sequence). J was trimmed by 9 bases and V by 3 bases; bases with no gene match: 7. CDR3 sequence reads: CAWRVGLAGEAQYF. For the CDR3, the DNA is TGTGCCTGGAGGGTAGGACTAGCGGGGGAGGCCCAGTACTTC.

This chain joins TRBV7-9 and TRBJ2-1; unclear D gene. The V end lost 8 bases, the J end lost 0 bases, and 11 bases lay between the germline ends. Germline V CDR1 and CDR2: SEHNR, FQNEAQ (reference sequence). This CDR3 region has 14 residues. The CDR3 DNA is TGTGCCAGCGGCCCCGAGGTCTCCTACAATGAGCAGTTCTTC. Its translation: CASGPEVSYNEQFF.

The gene calls are TRBV30 and TRBJ1-5; D might be TRBD1 (5 bases). The CDR3 loop spans 13 amino acids. V was clipped by 2 bases and J by 4 bases, with 9 bases between them. Looked up from germline, CDR1 is GTSNPN and CDR2 is SVGIG (reference sequence). The CDR3 sequence is CAWSPGINQPQHF. CDR3 DNA sequence: TGTGCCTGGAGTCCAGGGATTAATCAGCCCCAGCATTTT.

V usage is TRBV29-1 and J usage is TRBJ2-3; 7 bases fit TRBD1. V shed 3 bases and J 2 bases; nucleotides not matched to a gene: 11. Per germline, CDR1 SQVTM and CDR2 ANQGSEA. CDR3 size: 16 residues. The CDR3 is CSVDRGTASHTDTQYF. In nucleotides, the CDR3 is TGCAGCGTTGACAGAGGGACAGCTAGCCACACAGATACGCAGTATTTT.

J is TRBJ2-1 and V is TRBV5-6; D may be TRBD1 or TRBD2 (5 bases each). Trimming cost V 4 bases and J 4 bases, with 15 bases left between them. The CDR3 sequence is 15 residues long. Germline loops: CDR1 SGHDT, CDR2 YYEEEE. In DNA, the CDR3 is TGTGCCAGCAGCACCCTCGGGGCGGAATACAATGAGCAGTTCTTC. It encodes CASSTLGAEYNEQFF. The entire variable domain, with the rest obtained from reference TRBV5-6 and TRBJ2-1, is as follows: DAGVTQSPTHLIKTRGQQVTLRCSPKSGHDTVSWYQQALGQGPQFIFQYYEEEERQRGNFPDRFSGHQFPNYSSELNVNALLLGDSALYLCASSTLGAEYNEQFFGPGTRLTVL.

In nucleotides, the CDR3 is TGTGCCAGCAGCTTGAGGGCCCCGGGGGAGACCCAGTACTTC. Amino acids: CASSLRAPGETQYF. The gene calls are TRBV5-4 and TRBJ2-5; a weak D match, TRBD2 (5 bases). The germline V and J ends were trimmed by 1 base and 5 bases, with 12 bases remaining between them. Germline V CDR1 and CDR2: SGHNT, YYREEE (reference sequence). This CDR3 region has 14 residues.

The chain has TRBV29-1 and TRBJ2-1; D could derive from TRBD1 or TRBD2 (6 bases each). The CDR3 loop spans 12 amino acids. Germline CDR1 SQVTM, CDR2 ANQGSEA. Trimming removed 7 bases from V and 9 bases from J, with 16 bases in between. CDR3 in DNA: TGCAGCGCCAGGGGAACCGGGGGTGAGCAGTTCTTC. This translates into CSARGTGGEQFF.

The rearrangement links TRBV14 to TRBJ2-7, with 10 bases fitting TRBD1. Germline V lookup: CDR1 SGHDN, CDR2 FVKESK. The trim removed 3 bases at V and 5 bases at J, leaving 16 bases unmatched. The CDR3 has 18 residues. The CDR3 DNA reads TGTGCCAGCAGCCACAGCCCGACCCTGGGGACAGGGGTCCACGAGCAGTACTTC. The encoded protein is CASSHSPTLGTGVHEQYF.

The rearrangement uses TRBV30 and TRBJ2-5; no clear D gene. Per germline, CDR1 GTSNPN and CDR2 SVGIG (reference sequence). V shed 3 bases and J shed 4 bases, with 9 bases lying between them. The CDR3 extends over 12 amino acids. The CDR3, as DNA: TGTGCCTGGAGACACGGTGGAGAGACCCAGTACTTC. Protein product: CAWRHGGETQYF.

This clone was detected only a few times. The gene calls are TRBV6-5 and TRBJ2-7; unclear D gene. Germline V lookup: CDR1 MNHEY, CDR2 SVGAGI. Trimming removed 4 bases from V and 3 bases from J, with 13 bases in between. The CDR3 has 14 residues. Written as DNA, the CDR3 is TGTGCCAGCAGTTTAGACGCCGTAGTCTACGAGCAGTACTTC. Its protein is CASSLDAVVYEQYF.

The chain employs TRBV29-1 and TRBJ1-5, with 8 nucleotides matching TRBD1. CDR1 and CDR2 from the germline V gene are SQVTM and ANQGSEA. V trimming: 3 bases; J trimming: 6 bases; junction bases outside the gene matches: 7. The CDR3 is made up of 14 amino acids. The CDR3 region is CSVDPRGPVQPQHF. In DNA, the CDR3 is TGCAGCGTTGATCCCAGGGGGCCAGTTCAGCCCCAGCATTTT.